The 27 T cell receptor beta chains reported below all come from one sample, sequenced in a study of monozygotic twins with inflammatory bowel disease. Using the 5' RACE reads, TCRdb records one entry per CDR3 protein without DNA. Its table lists fewer than 450,000 distinct CDR3 sequences. What was sequenced was blood. Receptor source: a human donor with ulcerative colitis or Crohn's disease, or a healthy co-twin of an affected twin (not recorded which).

This sequence joins TRBV10-3 and TRBJ2-3; TCRdb names TRBD2, which stays unverified in the absence of DNA. Germline CDR1 and CDR2: ENHRY and SYGVKD. This CDR3 has 15 amino acids. This chain's CDR3 is CAIRGTSPSTDTQYF.

The chain recombines TRBV4-1 with TRBJ2-1; no DNA is available, so the TRBD2 call from TCRdb remains unchecked. This CDR3 region has 15 residues. CDR1 MGHRA and CDR2 YSYEKL come from the germline V gene. CDR3 protein: CASNIPGLATGEQFF.

This chain's CDR3 is CASSWDVNTGELFF. J is TRBJ2-2 and V is TRBV11-2; TCRdb selects TRBD1, and the lack of DNA leaves this call unchecked. CDR1 is SGHAT, CDR2 FQNNGV, per germline. The CDR3 has 14 amino acids.

The chain uses TRBV7-2 and TRBJ1-5; TCRdb names TRBD1, which stays unverified in the absence of DNA. CDR1 and CDR2 (germline): SGHTA, FQGNSA. This CDR3 region has 15 residues. The CDR3 spells CASSRTGSGNQPQHF.

The rearrangement links TRBV20-1 to TRBJ2-1; TCRdb reports TRBD1, a call that lacks DNA to check it against. Germline V gives CDR1 DFQATT, CDR2 SNEGSKA (reference sequence). The CDR3 runs to 13 residues. The CDR3 spells CSARGPFGNEQFF.

This chain uses TRBV18 with TRBJ2-3; the D gene TCRdb calls, TRBD1, cannot be checked with no DNA. This CDR3 comprises 13 residues. The germline V gene encodes CDR1 KGHSH and CDR2 LQKENI. CDR3: CASSPLRGDTQYF.

The CDR3 sequence: CASSERSPYNEQFF. The V and J genes are TRBV7-9 and TRBJ2-1. Germline V gene lookup returns CDR1 SEHNR and CDR2 FQNEAQ (reference sequence). This CDR3 spans 14 amino acids.

The V gene is TRBV27, the J gene TRBJ2-5; the TCRdb call, TRBD2, lacks DNA for checking. CDR3 length: 15 residues. Germline-derived CDR1 and CDR2 are MNHEY and SMNVEV (reference sequence). CDR3 protein: CASSQPGLAGETQYF.

This sequence joins TRBV19 and TRBJ2-5; there is no DNA to check the TCRdb D call of TRBD1. This CDR3 is 16 amino acids long. CDR1 LNHDA and CDR2 SQIVND come from the germline V gene (reference sequence). CDR3 region: CASSIANRGLQETQYF.

The chain uses TRBV7-9 and TRBJ2-3; TCRdb selects TRBD2, and the lack of DNA leaves this call unchecked. Germline V CDR1 and CDR2: SEHNR, FQNEAQ (reference sequence). CDR3 length: 15 residues. The CDR3 sequence: CASSFRGISTDTQYF.

V gene TRBV7-2 combines with J gene TRBJ2-4; lacking DNA, the TRBD1 call made by TCRdb goes unchecked. The germline CDR1 and CDR2 sequences are SGHTA and FQGNSA. The CDR3 loop spans 17 amino acids. CDR3 residues: CASSLVRDRGPKNIQYF.

The V and J genes are TRBV4-1 and TRBJ2-2; absent DNA, TCRdb's TRBD2 call cannot be checked. Germline V CDR1 and CDR2: MGHRA, YSYEKL. CDR3 length: 18 amino acids. CDR3: CASSQRTSGGTGTGELFF.

The chain combines TRBV7-2 with TRBJ1-2. This CDR3 region has 13 residues. Germline V gene data show CDR1 as SGHTA and CDR2 as FQGNSA. The CDR3 loop is CASSFSKDYGYTF.

The chain links TRBV11-1 to TRBJ2-3. Germline CDR1 reads SGHAT; CDR2 reads FQDESV (reference sequence). The CDR3 is 15 residues long. This CDR3 reads CASSPQMGSTDTQYF. Full variable domain (missing parts from reference TRBV11-1 and TRBJ2-3): EAEVAQSPRYKITEKSQAVAFWCDPISGHATLYWYRQILGQGPELLVQFQDESVVDDSQLPKDRFSAERLKGVDSTLKIQPAELGDSAMYLCASSPQMGSTDTQYFGPGTRLTVL.

This chain joins TRBV6-5 and TRBJ2-7; TCRdb's D gene call, TRBD2, goes unchecked for lack of DNA. Germline-derived CDR1 and CDR2 are MNHEY and SVGAGI. This CDR3 has 19 residues. CDR3 region: CASSYPKGDIAPNGDEQYF.

The chain joins TRBV4-3 to TRBJ2-5; TCRdb picks TRBD1, but there is no DNA to check that call. This CDR3 is 18 amino acids long. Germline lookup yields CDR1 LGHNA and CDR2 YSLEER. CDR3: CASSQGMGQGGLLETQYF.

V and J are TRBV5-1 and TRBJ2-7. The CDR3 is made up of 14 amino acids. Germline CDR1 and CDR2: SGHRS and YFSETQ. CDR3 loop: CASSLDRFTYEQYF.

The rearrangement links TRBV9 to TRBJ2-2; TCRdb gives TRBD1 as the D gene, but with no DNA this cannot be confirmed. There are 17 residues in the CDR3. Germline assignment: CDR1 SGDLS and CDR2 YYNGEE. CDR3: CASSLTTGGSNTGELFF.

The rearrangement joins TRBV6-2 or TRBV6-3 to TRBJ2-7; TCRdb selects TRBD1, and the lack of DNA leaves this call unchecked. The CDR3 runs to 13 residues. The germline CDR1 and CDR2 sequences are MNHEY and SVGEGT. This chain's CDR3 is CASSSYWGTEQYF.

V is TRBV9 and J is TRBJ2-7; TCRdb returns TRBD1, unconfirmable since there is no DNA. CDR3 length: 14 amino acids. Germline V gene lookup returns CDR1 SGDLS and CDR2 YYNGEE. This chain's CDR3 is CASSVAGDTYEQYF.

This rearrangement joins TRBV12-3 or TRBV12-4 to TRBJ1-5. The CDR3 totals 18 residues. CDR3 amino acids: CASSFISGSFFRNQPQHF.

The chain employs TRBV5-5 and TRBJ2-5. The length of the CDR3 is 11 residues. Germline CDR1 is SGHKS and CDR2 is YYEKEE (reference sequence). The CDR3: CASSLGWTQYF.

This chain connects TRBV5-1 to TRBJ2-7; TCRdb returns TRBD2, unconfirmable since there is no DNA. CDR3 length: 16 amino acids. The germline V gene encodes CDR1 SGHRS and CDR2 YFSETQ. CDR3 in amino acids: CASSAVAGTATYEQDF.

J is TRBJ1-5 and V is TRBV12-3 or TRBV12-4; TCRdb indicates TRBD1, and absent DNA this call remains unverified. The length of the CDR3 is 16 residues. CDR3 amino acids: CASRPNLAVGNQPQHF.

This sequence joins TRBV27 and TRBJ1-5. Germline assignment: CDR1 MNHEY and CDR2 SMNVEV (reference sequence). The CDR3 runs to 14 residues. CDR3 sequence reads: CASSLWASDQPQHF.

The V gene is TRBV20-1, the J gene TRBJ2-7; TCRdb lists TRBD2, though no DNA is available to test this call. The length of the CDR3 is 16 residues. Germline loops: CDR1 DFQATT, CDR2 SNEGSKA (reference sequence). CDR3 loop: CSAREKFSGETYEQYF.

V is TRBV5-1 and J is TRBJ2-3; TCRdb outputs TRBD2, but without DNA this stays unchecked. This CDR3 has 17 amino acids. Germline V gives CDR1 SGHRS, CDR2 YFSETQ. This CDR3 reads CASSLLAGGSSADTQYF. Filled out from reference TRBV5-1 and TRBJ2-3, the complete variable domain reads KAGVTQTPRYLIKTRGQQVTLSCSPISGHRSVSWYQQTPGQGLQFLFEYFSETQRNKGNFPGRFSGRQFSNSRSEMNVSTLELGDSALYLCASSLLAGGSSADTQYFGPGTRLTVL.